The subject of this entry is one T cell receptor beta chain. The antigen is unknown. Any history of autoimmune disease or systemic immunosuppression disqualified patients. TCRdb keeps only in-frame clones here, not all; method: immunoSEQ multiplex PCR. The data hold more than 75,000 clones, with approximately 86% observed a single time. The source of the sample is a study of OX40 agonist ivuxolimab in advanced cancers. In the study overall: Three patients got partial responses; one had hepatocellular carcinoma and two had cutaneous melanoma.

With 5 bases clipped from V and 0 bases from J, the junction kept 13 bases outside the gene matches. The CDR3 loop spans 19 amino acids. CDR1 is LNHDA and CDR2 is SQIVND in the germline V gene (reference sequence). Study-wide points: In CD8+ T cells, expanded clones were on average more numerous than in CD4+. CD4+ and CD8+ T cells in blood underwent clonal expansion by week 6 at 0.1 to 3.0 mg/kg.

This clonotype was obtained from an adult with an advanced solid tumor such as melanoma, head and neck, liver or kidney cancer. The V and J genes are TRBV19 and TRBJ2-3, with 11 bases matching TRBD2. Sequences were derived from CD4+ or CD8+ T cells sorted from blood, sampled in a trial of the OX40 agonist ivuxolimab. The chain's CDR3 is CASSPPAGLAETSTDTQYF. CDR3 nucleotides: TGTGCCAGTAGTCCCCCGGCGGGACTAGCGGAAACTAGCACAGATACGCAGTATTTT.